Listed below are T cell receptor beta chains from one sample, sequenced in a study of T cells after yellow fever vaccination. Each CDR3 protein is one row after TCRdb ran MiXCR on the 5' RACE reads. The data contain more than 300,000 distinct CDR3 sequences, about 4.5% of them singletons. The starting material was PBMCs, obtained 15 days after the yellow fever booster vaccination. Every receptor here comes from a man aged 18 to 35 who received the YFV17D yellow fever vaccine. Both conserved end residues are part of each CDR3. The D gene is left open where the match is weak. Rows may omit the clone size; those that give it use once, few, many or a size class.

J gene,clone size,V gene,D gene,CDR3 protein,CDR3 DNA
TRBJ1-1,-,TRBV19,TRBD1,CASSIRDRDTEAFF,TGTGCCAGTAGTATACGGGACAGGGACACTGAAGCTTTCTTT
TRBJ2-2,-,TRBV10-1,-,CASGPRSGELFF,TGCGCCAGCGGACCAAGGTCCGGGGAGCTGTTTTTT
TRBJ2-1,few,TRBV5-1,TRBD1,CASSPGQTSEQFF,TGCGCCAGCAGCCCGGGACAGACCTCGGAGCAGTTCTTC
TRBJ1-2,few,TRBV15,TRBD1,CATSTDREIYGYTF,TGTGCCACCAGCACGGACAGGGAAATCTATGGCTACACCTTC
TRBJ1-2,many,TRBV4-3,-,CASSQEVTRHFGYTF,TGCGCCAGCAGCCAGGAAGTAACCCGTCATTTTGGCTACACCTTC
TRBJ1-4,many,TRBV7-9,-,CASSEPGIGNEKLFF,TGTGCCAGCAGCGAGCCCGGGATAGGAAATGAAAAACTGTTTTTT
TRBJ1-5,few,TRBV5-1,TRBD1,CASSGRQGHQPQHF,TGCGCCAGCAGCGGCCGACAGGGCCATCAGCCCCAGCATTTT
TRBJ1-1,-,TRBV25-1,-,CASRRGGRTEAFF,TGTGCCAGCAGACGGGGGGGAAGGACTGAAGCTTTCTTT
TRBJ2-3,-,TRBV12-3/TRBV12-4,TRBD1,CASSLQGMGTDTQYF,TGTGCCAGCAGTCTACAGGGGATGGGCACAGATACGCAGTATTTT
TRBJ1-1,few,TRBV21-1,-,CASSKGVAGAEAFF,TGTGCCAGCAGCAAAGGAGTAGCGGGGGCTGAAGCTTTCTTT
TRBJ2-5,-,TRBV18,-,CASSQLTNGETQYF,TGTGCCAGCTCCCAACTCACTAACGGGGAGACCCAGTACTTC
TRBJ2-4,many,TRBV7-9,-,CASTPIGRENIQYF,TGTGCCAGCACGCCAATCGGAAGGGAAAACATTCAGTACTTC
TRBJ2-2,many,TRBV15,-,CATSRGELAVIGELFF,TGTGCCACCAGCAGAGGTGAACTGGCTGTTATCGGGGAGCTGTTTTTT
TRBJ2-1,many,TRBV4-3,TRBD1,CASSQPGTGGYNEQFF,TGCGCCAGCAGCCAACCCGGGACAGGGGGCTACAATGAGCAGTTCTTC
TRBJ2-1,many,TRBV7-2,-,CASSFRVEERFF,TGTGCCAGCAGCTTCCGGGTCGAGGAAAGGTTCTTC
TRBJ2-3,many,TRBV7-3,-,CASSATRGSTDTQYF,TGTGCCAGCAGCGCGACTCGGGGGTCCACAGATACGCAGTATTTT
TRBJ2-1,-,TRBV12-3/TRBV12-4,TRBD1,CASSLRTGGYHEQFF,TGTGCCAGCAGTTTAAGGACAGGGGGGTATCATGAGCAGTTCTTC
TRBJ2-3,many,TRBV5-1,-,CASSTVKSSSTDTQYF,TGCGCCAGCAGCACGGTGAAGTCTTCTAGCACAGATACGCAGTATTTT
TRBJ1-1,few,TRBV7-9,-,CASSVGWGANTEAFF,TGTGCCAGCTCCGTGGGATGGGGGGCAAACACTGAAGCTTTCTTT
TRBJ2-7,few,TRBV7-6,TRBD1,CASSFNRGRNEQYF,TGTGCCAGCAGCTTCAACAGGGGGCGAAACGAGCAGTACTTC
TRBJ2-7,many,TRBV5-1,-,CASSLGAGEAYEQYF,TGCGCCAGCAGCCTGGGTGCAGGGGAGGCCTACGAGCAGTACTTC
TRBJ1-2,many,TRBV5-6,TRBD1,CASSLGTGLGGYTF,TGTGCCAGCAGCTTGGGGACAGGACTCGGGGGCTACACCTTC
TRBJ1-2,few,TRBV5-5,-,CASSSVGQGTDTF,-
TRBJ2-1,many,TRBV18,TRBD2,CASSREGSSYNEQFF,TGTGCCAGCTCACGGGAGGGGTCCTCCTACAATGAGCAGTTCTTC
TRBJ2-1,few,TRBV10-1,-,CASVDQAGNEQFF,TGCGCCAGCGTTGACCAGGCCGGCAATGAGCAGTTCTTC
TRBJ2-3,few,TRBV7-3,TRBD2,CASSLTPGRGGLDTQYF,TGTGCCAGCAGCTTAACCCCCGGGAGGGGCGGATTAGATACGCAGTATTTT
TRBJ2-4,many,TRBV6-2/TRBV6-3,-,CASSPVGTPGIQYF,TGTGCCAGCAGTCCCGTCGGAACTCCCGGCATTCAGTACTTC
TRBJ1-2,few,TRBV15,-,CATSEGPDYGYTF,TGTGCCACCAGTGAAGGGCCGGACTATGGCTACACCTTC